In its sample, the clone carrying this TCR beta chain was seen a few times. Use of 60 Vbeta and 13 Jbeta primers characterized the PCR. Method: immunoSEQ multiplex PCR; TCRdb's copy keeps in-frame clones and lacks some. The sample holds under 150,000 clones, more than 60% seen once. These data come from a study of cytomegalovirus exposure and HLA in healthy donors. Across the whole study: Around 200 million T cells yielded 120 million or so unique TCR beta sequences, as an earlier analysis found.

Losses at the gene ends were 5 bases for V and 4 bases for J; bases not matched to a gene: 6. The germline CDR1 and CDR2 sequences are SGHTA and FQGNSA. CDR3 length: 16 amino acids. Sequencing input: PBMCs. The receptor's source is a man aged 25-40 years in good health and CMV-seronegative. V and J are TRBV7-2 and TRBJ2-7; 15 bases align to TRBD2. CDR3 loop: CASSAGLAGGWYEQYF. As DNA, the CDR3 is TGTGCCAGCAGCGCGGGACTAGCGGGAGGTTGGTACGAGCAGTACTTC. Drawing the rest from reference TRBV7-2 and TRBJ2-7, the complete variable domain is GAGVSQSPSNKVTEKGKDVELRCDPISGHTALYWYRQSLGQGLEFLIYFQGNSAPDKSGLPSDRFSAERTGGSVSTLTIQRTQQEDSAVYLCASSAGLAGGWYEQYFGPGTRLTVT.